These T cell receptor beta chains were read from a single sample in a study of T cell responses to AZD1222 COVID-19 vaccine. Here immunoSEQ multiplex PCR was the method, and the copy in TCRdb shows in-frame clones only, minus some. The data hold about 83,000 clones, with roughly 88% observed a single time. Here the sequenced sample was peripheral blood, taken on day 0 of MenACWY control vaccination. The source of these receptors is an adult in good health. Both conserved end residues are part of each CDR3. The D gene is left open where the match is weak. Size values are once, few and many counts, or a class for expanded clones, and some rows have none.

v_call: TRBV3-1/TRBV3-2; clone_size: .; j_call: TRBJ1-4; d_call: .; cdr3_nt: TGTGCCAGCTCCCGCGGACGGGGTGAAAAACTGTTTTTT; cdr3_aa: CASSRGRGEKLFF
v_call: TRBV12-3/TRBV12-4; clone_size: .; j_call: TRBJ2-5; d_call: TRBD2; cdr3_nt: TGTGCCAGCAGTGTTAGCGGGACAGAGACCCAGTACTTC; cdr3_aa: CASSVSGTETQYF
v_call: TRBV7-2; clone_size: once; j_call: TRBJ2-1; d_call: .; cdr3_nt: TGTGCCAGCAGCTCGGACAATTCTAAAGGGAATGAGCAGTTCTTC; cdr3_aa: CASSSDNSKGNEQFF
v_call: TRBV27; clone_size: .; j_call: TRBJ1-5; d_call: .; cdr3_nt: TGTGCCAGCAGTTTTAGTGGCGGCAATCAGCCCCAGCATTTT; cdr3_aa: CASSFSGGNQPQHF
v_call: TRBV27; clone_size: few; j_call: TRBJ1-2; d_call: .; cdr3_nt: TGTGCCAGCAGTTATCTCCGGGGCCACCAAGCCTATGGCTACACCTTC; cdr3_aa: CASSYLRGHQAYGYTF
v_call: TRBV28; clone_size: .; j_call: TRBJ1-6; d_call: .; cdr3_nt: TGTGCCAGCTCGCCGAGCCTCTTTTCACCCCTCCACTTT; cdr3_aa: CASSPSLFSPLHF
v_call: TRBV7-9; clone_size: .; j_call: TRBJ1-3; d_call: .; cdr3_nt: TGTGCCAGCCGGTTCGGCCCCCTCTCTGGAAACACCATATATTTT; cdr3_aa: CASRFGPLSGNTIYF
v_call: TRBV9; clone_size: .; j_call: TRBJ2-7; d_call: TRBD2; cdr3_nt: TGTGCCAGCAGCGTCGCAGGCGGGAGGGCCGTATACGAGCAGTACTTC; cdr3_aa: CASSVAGGRAVYEQYF
v_call: TRBV3-1/TRBV3-2; clone_size: .; j_call: TRBJ2-2; d_call: TRBD2; cdr3_nt: TGTGCCAGCGGCACGGCACCGGGACTAGCATTCCCCGGGGAGCTGTTTTTT; cdr3_aa: CASGTAPGLAFPGELFF
v_call: TRBV7-2; clone_size: .; j_call: TRBJ2-3; d_call: .; cdr3_nt: TGTGCCAGCAGCTCAATCGGACAAGCTCTCGGTACGCAGTATTTT; cdr3_aa: CASSSIGQALGTQYF